Listed below are T cell receptor beta chains from one sample, sequenced in a study of T cells in Graves' hyperthyroidism and ophthalmopathy. TCRdb recomputed calls from the multiplex PCR reads with MiXCR, one row per CDR3 protein. Among about 500,000 distinct CDR3 sequences listed, about 15% were seen once. Sequenced input: blood. These receptor sequences come from a woman younger than 35 with Graves' ophthalmopathy. CDR3s include the opening cysteine and the closing phenylalanine or tryptophan. Each record gives: clone size, D gene, V gene, J gene, CDR3 DNA, CDR3 protein. A D gene is named only where the DNA matches it firmly. Not all rows give a size; the values are once, few, many and, for expanded clones, a class.

>many|-|TRBV28|TRBJ1-5
TGTGCCAGCAGGTCGGTGCGAGGGTCGAGCAATCAGCCCCAGCATTTT
CASRSVRGSSNQPQHF
>-|TRBD2|TRBV14|TRBJ2-3
TGTGCCAGCAGCCAACGGAATAGCGGGAGCTTGGTAGATACGCAGTATTTT
CASSQRNSGSLVDTQYF
>many|-|TRBV5-5|TRBJ1-5
TGTGCCAGCAGCTTGGGCCCCGACACACTTAGCAATCAGCCCCAGCATTTT
CASSLGPDTLSNQPQHF
>many|TRBD1|TRBV27|TRBJ1-1
TGTGCCAGCAGCGACCCGGGACAGGGTGGCACTGAAGCTTTCTTT
CASSDPGQGGTEAFF
>many|-|TRBV6-2/TRBV6-3|TRBJ2-4
TGTGCCAGCAGTTCTCTCCGGGGACTCGGCATTCAGTACTTC
CASSSLRGLGIQYF
>many|TRBD2|TRBV5-1|TRBJ2-1
TGCGCCAGCAGCTTGGACGGAGCGGGAGGCCAAGAGCAGTTCTTC
CASSLDGAGGQEQFF
>few|-|TRBV5-1|TRBJ2-7
TGCGCCAGCAGCTTGGCCCCAGCCTCCTACGAGCAGTACTTC
CASSLAPASYEQYF
>many|-|TRBV27|TRBJ2-7
TGTGCCAGCAGTTTAACCTCACTGGGCCACGAGCAGTACTTC
CASSLTSLGHEQYF
>many|-|TRBV28|TRBJ2-1
TGTGCCAGCAGTTTCGGGAAGAGCTCCTACAATGAGCAGTTCTTC
CASSFGKSSYNEQFF
>-|-|TRBV7-2|TRBJ2-7
TGTGCCAGCAGCTCAAGCAGTGGCGGGGTCTACGAGCAGTACTTC
CASSSSSGGVYEQYF
>-|-|TRBV27|TRBJ1-5
TGTGCCAGCAGAATACAGGGTAGCAATCAGCCCCAGCATTTT
CASRIQGSNQPQHF
>-|-|TRBV30|TRBJ1-3
TGTGCCTGGAGTTTGTCAGAGACCATATATTTT
CAWSLSETIYF
>many|-|TRBV10-3|TRBJ2-3
TGTGCCATCAGTGACGGGGGCACAGATACGCAGTATTTT
CAISDGGTDTQYF
>-|-|TRBV29-1|TRBJ2-5
TGCAGCGTTGAGGGCTTGGAGACCCAGTACTTC
CSVEGLETQYF
>-|-|TRBV6-2/TRBV6-3|TRBJ1-2
TGTGCCAGCAGTGACGGGGGACATGGGGTAGGAAACTATGGCTACACCTTC
CASSDGGHGVGNYGYTF
>few|TRBD1|TRBV7-9|TRBJ1-2
TGTGCCAGCAATGGGCAACAGGGGGCGGCTGGCTACACCTTC
CASNGQQGAAGYTF
>many|-|TRBV20-1|TRBJ2-1
TGCAGTGCTAGCGTCCCGGGAACCGGTAATGAGCAGTTCTTC
CSASVPGTGNEQFF
>few|-|TRBV4-2|TRBJ2-7
TGTGCCAGCAGCCAAGATTGGGCCGGGGACTCCTACGAGCAGTACTTC
CASSQDWAGDSYEQYF
>few|-|TRBV4-1|TRBJ1-2
TGCGCCAGCAGCGGACAAGGAAGGGATGGCTACACCTTC
CASSGQGRDGYTF
>-|-|TRBV20-1|TRBJ2-2
TGCAGTGCTAGTTCCGGCGCCACCGGGGAGCTGTTTTTT
CSASSGATGELFF
>many|TRBD1|TRBV28|TRBJ1-2
TGTGCCAGCAGACTACAGGGGATAACTAACTATGGCTACACCTTC
CASRLQGITNYGYTF
>-|TRBD1|TRBV9|TRBJ1-2
TGTGCCAGCAGCAGGACAGGGGGGGAGGACTATGGCTACACCTTC
CASSRTGGEDYGYTF
>-|-|TRBV5-1|TRBJ2-1
TGCGCCAGCAGCTTCAGGACAGCCAATGAGCAGTTCTTC
CASSFRTANEQFF
>-|-|TRBV6-1|TRBJ1-1
TGTGCCAGCAGGAAAACAGGGGAAGCTTTCTTT
CASRKTGEAFF
>many|TRBD1|TRBV28|TRBJ1-1
TGTGCCAGCAGTCGGGAGGGGACAGTTTTTGGAGCTTTCTTT
CASSREGTVFGAFF
>-|TRBD2|TRBV4-3|TRBJ2-2
TGCGCCAGCAGCCATCCTGCGGCGGGAGGGCTCACCGGGGAGCTGTTTTTT
CASSHPAAGGLTGELFF
>many|-|TRBV3-1|TRBJ2-1
TGTGCCAGCAGCCAGACCCGGACGGTCTCTCACAATGAGCAGTTCTTC
CASSQTRTVSHNEQFF
>-|TRBD1|TRBV9|TRBJ2-5
TGTGCCAGCAGCGTAGAACAGGGGGCGTCAGAGACCCAGTACTTC
CASSVEQGASETQYF
>-|TRBD1|TRBV10-3|TRBJ1-1
TGTGCCATCAGTGGGGACAGGCGAGCGAGCACTGAAGCTTTCTTT
CAISGDRRASTEAFF
>-|TRBD2|TRBV29-1|TRBJ2-5
TGCAGCGTTGAAGGTCTAGCGGAAGAGACCCAGTACTTC
CSVEGLAEETQYF
>-|TRBD2|TRBV6-2/TRBV6-3|TRBJ2-1
TGTGCCAGCAGTTACTCGCGGGAGAGGTCCTACAATGAGCAGTTCTTC
CASSYSRERSYNEQFF
>many|-|TRBV5-1|TRBJ2-5
TGCGCCAGCAGCTCGGCAGGGGGGTACCAAGAGACCCAGTACTTC
CASSSAGGYQETQYF
>few|-|TRBV6-2/TRBV6-3|TRBJ1-6
TGTGCCAGCAGTTACTCTGGGAATTCACCCCTCCACTTT
CASSYSGNSPLHF
>many|TRBD2|TRBV30|TRBJ2-5
TGTGCCTGGAGTGTACTAGCGGGAGGGCCAGAGACCCAGTACTTC
CAWSVLAGGPETQYF
>many|TRBD1|TRBV9|TRBJ1-1
TGTGCCAGCAGCGACGACAGGGACACTGAAGCTTTCTTT
CASSDDRDTEAFF
>many|-|TRBV11-2|TRBJ2-7
TGTGCCAGCAGCTTAGAGGGCGAGCAGTACTTC
CASSLEGEQYF
>few|-|TRBV4-1|TRBJ2-1
TGCGCCAGCAGCCAAGAGTGGGATTCCTACAATGAGCAGTTCTTC
CASSQEWDSYNEQFF
>many|-|TRBV12-3/TRBV12-4|TRBJ1-2
TGTGCCAGCAGTTTACAGGGTAACTATGGCTACACCTTC
CASSLQGNYGYTF
>-|-|TRBV5-8|TRBJ2-2
TGTGCCAGCAGCCAGGACGGGGCCGGGGAGCTGTTTTTT
CASSQDGAGELFF
>-|-|TRBV6-1|TRBJ1-2
TGTGCCAGCACGGAGACACCGAACTATGGCTACACCTTC
CASTETPNYGYTF
>few|TRBD1|TRBV20-1|TRBJ1-2
TGCAGTGCTAGACTCCGGGACAGGGACTATGGCTACACCTTC
CSARLRDRDYGYTF
>once|TRBD1|TRBV7-8|TRBJ1-3
TGTGCCAGCAGCTTCACGGGACAGGCCGCTGGAAACACCATATATTTT
CASSFTGQAAGNTIYF
>many|TRBD1|TRBV7-8|TRBJ1-5
TGTGCCAGCAGCAGAGGACAGGGCCTCAATCAGCCCCAGCATTTT
CASSRGQGLNQPQHF
>many|-|TRBV14|TRBJ2-3
TGTGCCAGCAGCCGCGACACAGATACGCAGTATTTT
CASSRDTDTQYF